The rows below give T cell receptor beta chains drawn from one sample of a study of OX40 agonist ivuxolimab in advanced cancers. The protocol was immunoSEQ multiplex PCR, while the TCRdb copy is restricted to in-frame clones and leaves out a portion. The sample lists tens of thousands of clones; about 89% were seen once. Sequenced here: CD4+ or CD8+ T cells sorted from blood, sampled in a trial of the OX40 agonist ivuxolimab. The receptors originated from an adult with an advanced solid tumor such as melanoma, head and neck, liver or kidney cancer. Each CDR3 is given with its conserved first and last residue. A D gene is named only where the DNA matches it firmly. Expanded clones get a size class; other rows say once, few or many, or leave the size out.

TRBJ1-2	TRBV28	.	TRBD1	TGTGCCAGCTGTACCGTAGGGGGCCTCTATGGCTACACCTTC	CASCTVGGLYGYTF
TRBJ1-1	TRBV7-8	once	TRBD1	TGTGCCAGCAGCTTCCTAAGACAGGGGAACACTGAAGCTTTCTTT	CASSFLRQGNTEAFF
TRBJ1-6	TRBV30	.	.	TGTGCCTGGACGGCCGCCTATAATTCACCCCTCCACTTT	CAWTAAYNSPLHF
TRBJ2-1	TRBV11-2	.	.	TGTGCCAGCAGCCAAATTCGCTCCGAGCAGTTCTTC	CASSQIRSEQFF
TRBJ1-1	TRBV6-1	.	.	TGTGCCAGCAGTGAAAGGGCAGGGAACACTGAAGCTTTCTTT	CASSERAGNTEAFF
TRBJ2-5	TRBV7-9	.	.	TGTGCCAGCAGCTTAGTCACAGGGGAGACCCAGTACTTC	CASSLVTGETQYF
TRBJ1-4	TRBV5-1	.	.	TGCGCCAGCAGCGTGGAAGGGGGTATGACTAATGAAAAACTGTTTTTT	CASSVEGGMTNEKLFF
TRBJ2-3	TRBV10-1	few	.	TGCGCCAGCAGTGAGTCGTCAGCTCCAGATACGCAGTATTTT	CASSESSAPDTQYF
TRBJ2-1	TRBV5-1	few	.	TGCGCCAGCAGCTTGGCCGGACTCTCGATCTACAATGAGCAGTTCTTC	CASSLAGLSIYNEQFF
TRBJ2-1	TRBV6-5	.	.	TGTGCCAGCAGTTACTCTGGTTATGAGCAGTTCTTC	CASSYSGYEQFF
TRBJ1-1	TRBV10-3	few	TRBD1	TGTGCCACCCGGACAGGGGGGGAAGTTATGGCTGAAGCTTTCTTT	CATRTGGEVMAEAFF
TRBJ1-6	TRBV2	.	TRBD1	TGTGCCAGCAGAACAGGGGAAGTCCCGAATTCACCCCTCCACTTT	CASRTGEVPNSPLHF
TRBJ1-2	TRBV6-1	.	.	TGTGCCACAACTAACTATGGCTACACCTTC	CATTNYGYTF
TRBJ2-1	TRBV11-3	once	TRBD2	TGTGCCAGCAGCTTTGGAGCGGGAGGGATGAATGAGCAGTTCTTC	CASSFGAGGMNEQFF
TRBJ1-5	TRBV5-6	.	.	TGTGCCAGCAGCTTTTATGGACGGTCCTATCAGCCCCAGCATTTT	CASSFYGRSYQPQHF
TRBJ2-1	TRBV4-1	.	.	TGCGCCAGCAGGCAAGGGGTCTGGGACAATGAGCAGTTCTTC	CASRQGVWDNEQFF
TRBJ2-7	TRBV5-5	.	TRBD2	TGTGCCAGCAGCTTGGAACGGACTAGCAGCTACGAGCAGTACTTC	CASSLERTSSYEQYF
TRBJ2-7	TRBV27	.	TRBD1	TGTGCCAGCAGTTTAGGGGTAGACAGGGTGTACGAGCAGTACTTC	CASSLGVDRVYEQYF
TRBJ2-3	TRBV11-2	.	.	TGTGCCAGCAGCTTAGACCAGTTAGGCACAGATACGCAGTATTTT	CASSLDQLGTDTQYF
TRBJ2-2	TRBV10-2	.	TRBD2	TGCGCCAGCAGGCCTAGCGGGAGTGGTACCGGGGAGCTGTTTTTT	CASRPSGSGTGELFF
TRBJ1-6	TRBV7-2	.	.	TGTGCCAGCAGCTTACAGGGGCTCGGTTCACCCCTCCACTTT	CASSLQGLGSPLHF
TRBJ2-6	TRBV5-1	few	.	TGCGCCAGCAGCATGACGGTTGCTGGGGCCAACGTCCTGACTTTC	CASSMTVAGANVLTF
TRBJ2-3	TRBV4-3	.	.	TGCGCCAGCAGCCCGATGGACTCGCGCCTCACAGATACGCAGTATTTT	CASSPMDSRLTDTQYF
TRBJ1-6	TRBV2	.	.	TGTGCCAGCAGTGAAATGGGAAATTCACCCCTCCACTTT	CASSEMGNSPLHF
TRBJ2-7	TRBV10-3	few	.	TGTGCCATCAGTGAAGAACACGCCGAGCAGTACTTC	CAISEEHAEQYF
TRBJ2-2	TRBV29-1	.	.	TGCAGCGTTGTACCAGGGGGGACCGGGGAGCTGTTTTTT	CSVVPGGTGELFF
TRBJ2-3	TRBV6-5	.	.	TGTGCCAGCAGCCGCCGGGACAATATGTATTTT	CASSRRDNMYF
TRBJ1-5	TRBV7-2	.	.	TGTGCCAGCAGCTTAGTTACAGGGAGCAATCAGCCCCAGCATTTT	CASSLVTGSNQPQHF
TRBJ2-1	TRBV7-2	.	TRBD1	TGTGCCAGCAGCTTCTCTTCACAGGGGAGATCCTACAATGAGCAGTTCTTC	CASSFSSQGRSYNEQFF
TRBJ2-7	TRBV19	.	.	TGTGCCAGTAGCCTCGAGGGGGGCTCCTACGAGCAGTACTTC	CASSLEGGSYEQYF
TRBJ1-1	TRBV6-1	.	.	TGTGCCAGCAACGGGGTGGAGGACACTGAAGCTTTCTTT	CASNGVEDTEAFF
TRBJ2-3	TRBV11-2	.	TRBD1	TGTGCCAGCAGCCTGACAGGGGGCGGGACAGATACGCAGTATTTT	CASSLTGGGTDTQYF
TRBJ2-2	TRBV6-7	.	.	TGTGCCAGCAGTTACATCGTCGTTGGCAGGGGATGGAACACCGGGGAGCTGTTTTTT	CASSYIVVGRGWNTGELFF
TRBJ2-5	TRBV5-6	.	.	TGTGCCAGCAGCCCCGGGACTCGCACGATAGAGACCCAGTACTTC	CASSPGTRTIETQYF
TRBJ2-2	TRBV7-2	.	.	TGTGCCAGCAGCTTCATAAGCGTGGGTGCGAACACCGGGGAGCTGTTTTTT	CASSFISVGANTGELFF
TRBJ2-7	TRBV19	.	.	TGTGCCAGTAGTACAACAAATCTAGGGGAGCAGTACTTC	CASSTTNLGEQYF
TRBJ1-5	TRBV2	.	TRBD1	TGTGCCGGAGACAGGGGAGGAGGTCAGCCCCAGCATTTT	CAGDRGGGQPQHF
TRBJ2-7	TRBV6-5	.	TRBD2	TGTGCCAGCAAGGCGGGAGGGAAGTACGAGCAGTACTTC	CASKAGGKYEQYF
TRBJ2-1	TRBV7-2	.	TRBD2	TGTGCCAGCAGCTTAAGACTAGCGGAGTACAATGAGCAGTTCTTC	CASSLRLAEYNEQFF
TRBJ2-3	TRBV19	once	.	TGTGCCAGTAGTCCCTATCGCTTAACGACAGATACGCAGTATTTT	CASSPYRLTTDTQYF
TRBJ2-3	TRBV4-1	.	TRBD2	TGCGCCAGCAGCCAGTCGGGACTAGCGGGTGTCGCAGATACGCAGTATTTT	CASSQSGLAGVADTQYF
TRBJ2-1	TRBV14	once	.	TGTGCCAGCAGCCAACTGACTAGGATAAATGAGCAGTTCTTC	CASSQLTRINEQFF